This T cell receptor beta chain was captured by sequencing in a study of CD8+CD57+ T cells in acquired aplastic anemia. Across the study: On average, sorted CD4+ and CD8+ cells gave about 3.1 ug of DNA.

Genomic DNA, serving as template, underwent TCR beta VDJ and CDR3 profiling. In TCRdb, the reads were re-called with MiXCR into one record per CDR3 protein. The data show about 180,000 distinct CDR3 sequences, about 50% seen once. Previously, flow cytometry had revealed CD8+CD57+ cell expansion in the patients chosen for sequencing. Severe acquired aplastic anemia was diagnosed in all patients. Untreated patients provided the blood samples, with no therapy given before sampling. Concerning this clonotype itself: Its antigen is undetermined.

The V gene end was trimmed by 3 bases and the J gene end by 4 bases; junction bases not matched to a gene: 11. CDR3 length equals 15 residues. Germline assignment: CDR1 DFQATT and CDR2 SNEGSKA (reference sequence). Overall study results and limits: Shared by patients and controls, roughly 28 CD8+ CDR3s were abundant in patients.

The chain joins TRBV20-1 to TRBJ1-2, with TRBD1 identical over 7 bases. The sequence came from a human donor with aplastic anemia. The sample was sorted CD4+, CD8+, or CD8+CD57+ T cells (not recorded which) from PBMCs. CDR3 sequence: CSARELRQGTYGYTF. For the CDR3, the DNA is TGCAGTGCTAGGGAGCTCCGACAGGGAACCTATGGCTACACCTTC.